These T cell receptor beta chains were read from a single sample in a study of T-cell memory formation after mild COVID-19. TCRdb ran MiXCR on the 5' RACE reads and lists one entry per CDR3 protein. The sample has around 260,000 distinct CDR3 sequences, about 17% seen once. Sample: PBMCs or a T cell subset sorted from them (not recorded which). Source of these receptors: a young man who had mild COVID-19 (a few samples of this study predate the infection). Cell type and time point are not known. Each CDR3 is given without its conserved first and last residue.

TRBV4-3	ASSSRDRGSEQF
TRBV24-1	ATLRTGQETQY
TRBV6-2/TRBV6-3	ASAGGDTQY
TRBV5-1	ASSLGRVGSYNEQF
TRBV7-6	ASSLSPGQMNTEAF
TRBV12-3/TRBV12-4	ASSLSLRLYNEQF
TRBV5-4	ASSFSRDNSYEQY
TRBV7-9	ASSLGDPRY
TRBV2	ASSDGLRETQY
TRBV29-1	SPAGAAGEQF
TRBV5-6	ASSLTRASYNSPLH
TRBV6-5	ASRPTGGSYEQY
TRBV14	ASSPNGDTEAF
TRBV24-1	ATSSGFGPGETQY
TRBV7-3	ASSLLETRGSDNEQF
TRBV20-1	SASLEGPEGTDTQY
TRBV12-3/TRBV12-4	ASSFTRTTGELF